The 32 T cell receptor beta chains listed next were all sequenced from one sample in a study of cytomegalovirus exposure and HLA in healthy donors (dated by TCRdb to about 2017). Library method: the immunoSEQ multiplex PCR assay. The multiplex PCR relied on a mix of 60 forward primers for TCR Vbeta segments and 13 reverse primers for TCR Jbeta segments. In TCRdb, the immuneACCESS table is reduced to in-frame sequences with V and J assigned. These tables do not hold every clone; where another copy was compared, an unresolved V gene accounts for under half, and the others remain unexplained. The table for this sample shows about 210,000 clones. Of the sample, about 1% is held by the ten largest clones. Sequencing input: PBMCs. The source is a woman in her twenties or thirties in good health and CMV-seropositive.

This chain links TRBV10-1 with TRBJ2-3; D not certain. Trimming left V 5 bases short and J 4 bases short, with 19 bases between. This CDR3 spans 16 amino acids. Looked up from germline, CDR1 is WNHNN and CDR2 is SYGVQD (reference sequence). CDR3 sequence: CASSKRSSLVPDTQYF. The CDR3 DNA sequence: TGCGCCAGCAGTAAGAGGTCCAGCCTGGTCCCAGATACGCAGTATTTT.

CDR3 DNA sequence: TGTGCCAGCAGCGTAGGCAGGGATCAGCCCCAGCATTTT. This encodes CASSVGRDQPQHF. The V gene is TRBV9, the J gene TRBJ1-5; D is perhaps TRBD1 (5 bases). CDR3 size: 13 residues. CDR1 is SGDLS and CDR2 is YYNGEE in the germline V gene. The V end lost 0 bases, the J end lost 5 bases, and 6 bases lay between the germline ends.

The chain joins TRBV2 to TRBJ1-2, with a weak D call TRBD1 (6 bases). CDR1 and CDR2 (germline): SNHLY, FYNNEI. This CDR3 is built from 14 residues. Trimming took 4 bases from V and 7 from J, leaving 16 bases between them. The CDR3 reads CASSGSGRGFGYTF. As DNA, the CDR3 is TGTGCCAGCAGTGGTTCGGGCAGGGGCTTTGGCTACACCTTC.

The chain employs TRBV29-1 and TRBJ1-1; D possibly corresponds to TRBD1 (6 bases). Trimming removed 1 base from V and 3 bases from J, with 9 bases in between. This CDR3 is built from 13 residues. CDR1 and CDR2 (germline): SQVTM, ANQGSEA. CDR3 sequence (DNA): TGCAGCGTTGAAGTACAGGGATACACTGAAGCTTTCTTT. This sequence encodes CSVEVQGYTEAFF. Drawing the rest from reference TRBV29-1 and TRBJ1-1, the complete variable domain is SAVISQKPSRDICQRGTSLTIQCQVDSQVTMMFWYRQQPGQSLTLIATANQGSEATYESGFVIDKFPISRPNLTFSTLTVSNMSPEDSSIYLCSVEVQGYTEAFFGQGTRLTVV.

The rearrangement uses TRBV7-2 and TRBJ1-1; no clear D. The germline V gene has CDR1 SGHTA and CDR2 FQGNSA. The V gene lost 4 bases and the J gene lost 0 bases, with 15 bases spanning the gap. CDR3 length equals 16 residues. Written as DNA, the CDR3 is TGTGCCAGCAGCTCTCCTCCGGGAGTGTTGAACACTGAAGCTTTCTTT. As protein: CASSSPPGVLNTEAFF. Together with reference TRBV7-2 and TRBJ1-1, the CDR3 gives the full variable domain: GAGVSQSPSNKVTEKGKDVELRCDPISGHTALYWYRQSLGQGLEFLIYFQGNSAPDKSGLPSDRFSAERTGGSVSTLTIQRTQQEDSAVYLCASSSPPGVLNTEAFFGQGTRLTVV.

The genes are TRBV28 and TRBJ1-2; 7 bases line up with TRBD1. Germline values: CDR1 MDHEN, CDR2 SYDVKM. After removal of 4 bases from V and 1 base from J, the junction contained 24 bases not matched to a gene. CDR3 length equals 21 residues. The CDR3 spells CASSSIRRQGIAPQINYGYTF. CDR3 coding DNA: TGTGCCAGCAGTTCCATCCGCCGACAGGGTATCGCCCCTCAGATTAACTATGGCTACACCTTC.

The chain carries TRBV7-9 and TRBJ2-7; TRBD2 matches 10 bases. The junction had 5 bases not matched to a gene; V was cut back by 6 bases and J by 0 bases. The germline V gene encodes CDR1 SEHNR and CDR2 FQNEAQ (reference sequence). CDR3 length equals 15 residues. As DNA, the CDR3 is TGTGCCAGCAGAATTAGCGGGGGGCTCTCCTACGAGCAGTACTTC. Translating gives CASRISGGLSYEQYF.

V gene TRBV29-1 combines with J gene TRBJ1-2, with 8 bases matching TRBD1. Germline V gene data show CDR1 as SQVTM and CDR2 as ANQGSEA. The CDR3 loop spans 13 amino acids. The trim removed 3 bases at V and 6 bases at J, leaving 6 bases unmatched. The CDR3 is CSVDIQGDNGYTF. CDR3 in DNA: TGCAGCGTTGATATACAGGGGGACAATGGCTACACCTTC. Variable domain in full (rest from reference TRBV29-1 and TRBJ1-2): SAVISQKPSRDICQRGTSLTIQCQVDSQVTMMFWYRQQPGQSLTLIATANQGSEATYESGFVIDKFPISRPNLTFSTLTVSNMSPEDSSIYLCSVDIQGDNGYTFGSGTRLTVV.

CDR3 amino acids: CASSLRDYEQYF. Here the CDR3 DNA reads TGTGCCAGCAGCTTGAGAGACTACGAGCAGTACTTC. V gene TRBV5-6 combines with J gene TRBJ2-7; D is unresolved. The germline gives CDR1 SGHDT, CDR2 YYEEEE. The CDR3 contains 12 residues. Trimming pared 1 base from V and 3 bases from J, leaving 5 bases between.

The DNA of the CDR3 is TGTGCCAGCAGCTCAGAGCGTATGCGGACAGAGGAGATTGCAACTAATGAAAAACTGTTTTTT. As protein: CASSSERMRTEEIATNEKLFF. The genes are TRBV7-8 and TRBJ1-4, with a weak D call TRBD1 (6 bases). The CDR3 contains 21 residues. Germline V CDR1 and CDR2: SGHVS, FQNEAQ. Trimming stripped 4 bases from V and 0 bases from J, with 27 bases between.

The chain combines TRBV5-1 with TRBJ1-1; 7 nucleotides align to TRBD1. CDR1 and CDR2 (germline): SGHRS, YFSETQ. The CDR3 contains 14 residues. Unmatched junction bases numbered 5, after V lost 4 bases and J lost 2 bases. CDR3 residues: CASSTTGANTEAFF. The CDR3 bases are TGCGCCAGCAGCACTACAGGGGCCAACACTGAAGCTTTCTTT.

This chain uses TRBV6-5 with TRBJ2-7; 13 nucleotides align to TRBD2. V lost 6 bases to trimming and J lost 2 bases; unmatched junction nucleotides: 1. The CDR3 consists of 14 residues. The germline CDR1 and CDR2 sequences are MNHEY and SVGAGI. Here the CDR3 DNA reads TGTGCCAGCAGGGGACTAGCGGGGACCTACGAGCAGTACTTC. It encodes CASRGLAGTYEQYF.

This chain uses TRBV2 with TRBJ2-1; 11 bases fit TRBD2. This CDR3 contains 16 residues. V was clipped by 8 bases and J by 7 bases; unmatched bases: 13. Germline values: CDR1 SNHLY, CDR2 FYNNEI. CDR3 DNA: TGTGCCAGCGAGTTAGCGGGAGGGCCGCTCATAAATGAGCAGTTCTTC. Translating gives CASELAGGPLINEQFF.

The J gene is TRBJ2-7, the V gene TRBV6-1; 7 nucleotides line up with TRBD2. Germline V gene data show CDR1 as MNHNS and CDR2 as SASEGT. V trimming: 1 base; J trimming: 4 bases; junction bases outside the gene matches: 1. CDR3 size: 13 residues. Written as DNA, the CDR3 is TGTGCCAGCAGTGAAGGACTAGCTTACGAGCAGTACTTC. Its translation is CASSEGLAYEQYF.

The chain joins TRBV29-1 to TRBJ1-2; no definite D call. Germline V gene lookup returns CDR1 SQVTM and CDR2 ANQGSEA. The V end lost 3 bases, the J end lost 6 bases, and 11 bases lay between the germline ends. The CDR3 length is 12 residues. The CDR3 protein is CSVEKWQNGYTF. The CDR3 DNA reads TGCAGCGTTGAGAAGTGGCAGAATGGCTACACCTTC.

As regards this clone: The same CDR3 is also encoded by other DNA sequences in this sample. This chain links TRBV6-5 with TRBJ2-7; a possible D gene is TRBD1 (6 bases). Trimming removed 5 bases at V and 6 bases at J, with 17 bases between. Per germline, CDR1 MNHEY and CDR2 SVGAGI. This CDR3 has 14 residues. The CDR3 region is CASSPGQILFEQYF. The CDR3 bases are TGTGCCAGCAGTCCAGGACAGATATTATTCGAGCAGTACTTC.

The chain recombines TRBV19 with TRBJ2-2; TRBD1 aligns across 7 bases. CDR1 and CDR2 (germline): LNHDA, SQIVND (reference sequence). The CDR3 has 13 residues. V was clipped by 4 bases and J by 5 bases; unmatched bases: 1. In DNA form, the CDR3 reads TGTGCCAGTAGTAAACAGGGGACCGGGGAGCTGTTTTTT. Its translation: CASSKQGTGELFF.

The J gene is TRBJ1-1, the V gene TRBV10-3; D not certain. With 10 bases removed from V and 5 bases from J, the gap between germline ends came to 17 bases. The CDR3 is 13 residues long. Germline values: CDR1 ENHRY, CDR2 SYGVKD. The CDR3 nucleotides read TGTGCCAGTTCGGGATTTCTTGGGACTGAAGCTTTCTTT. Translated: CASSGFLGTEAFF.

The rearrangement uses TRBV11-2 and TRBJ2-4, with 7 bases aligning to TRBD1. V shed 2 bases, J shed 12 bases, and the junction held 7 bases outside the gene matches. This CDR3 has 13 amino acids. The germline V gene encodes CDR1 SGHAT and CDR2 FQNNGV. The CDR3 loop reads CASSLTTGTDQYF. CDR3 DNA sequence: TGTGCCAGCAGCTTAACTACCGGGACAGATCAGTACTTC.

V and J are TRBV19 and TRBJ1-5, with D perhaps TRBD1 (6 bases). This CDR3 has 13 residues. Trimming cost V 10 bases and J 0 bases, with 10 bases left between them. Looked up from germline, CDR1 is LNHDA and CDR2 is SQIVND (reference sequence). CDR3 sequence reads: CATQGYSNQPQHF. The CDR3 nucleotides are TGTGCCACACAGGGATATAGCAATCAGCCCCAGCATTTT.

The rearrangement links TRBV21-1 to TRBJ2-7; the table names TRBD2, a call not compared with the DNA. TRBV21-1 is classified as a pseudogene. This CDR3 contains 13 residues. CDR3 coding DNA: TGTGCCAGCCCCAGGAGGGGTTCCTACGAGCAGTACTTC. Protein product: CASPRRGSYEQYF.

The CDR3 is CASSQDEAGGGTQYF. Written as DNA, the CDR3 is TGCGCCAGCAGCCAAGATGAAGCGGGAGGGGGGACCCAGTACTTC. V usage is TRBV4-1 and J usage is TRBJ2-5; TRBD2 matches 10 bases. CDR3 length: 15 amino acids. The ends lost 0 bases at V and 7 bases at J; junction bases unmatched: 5. The V gene's germline CDR1 is MGHRA and CDR2 YSYEKL.

The chain links TRBV29-1 to TRBJ1-4; weak D call: TRBD1 (5 bases). Trimming shortened V by 3 bases and J by 8 bases, and 16 bases separated the two germline ends. CDR1 is SQVTM, CDR2 ANQGSEA, per germline. This CDR3 contains 14 residues. The CDR3: CSVDPGNRGEKLFF. The CDR3 DNA follows: TGCAGCGTTGATCCGGGAAACCGGGGGGAAAAACTGTTTTTT.

This rearrangement joins TRBV11-3 to TRBJ2-5; a possible D gene is TRBD2 (6 bases). The ends were cut back, 5 bases at V and 9 bases at J, with 22 bases in the middle. From germline, CDR1 is SGHNT and CDR2 YENEEA. This CDR3 has 15 amino acids. The CDR3 region is CASSRGLGPGESQYF. The CDR3 coding sequence is TGTGCCAGCAGCCGAGGCCTCGGACCGGGAGAATCCCAGTACTTC.

This rearrangement joins TRBV7-2 to TRBJ2-1; 15 bases line up with TRBD2. This CDR3 comprises 15 residues. From germline, CDR1 is SGHTA and CDR2 FQGNSA. J gave up 9 bases and V 4 bases, and 4 bases lay outside the gene matches. This CDR3 reads CASSSGLAGGLEQFF. The CDR3 DNA follows: TGTGCCAGCAGCTCGGGACTAGCGGGAGGTCTTGAGCAGTTCTTC.

The chain is built from TRBV28 and TRBJ2-1, with 9 bases that match TRBD1. Trimming took 3 bases from V and 6 from J; bases not matched to a gene: 9. Germline V gives CDR1 MDHEN, CDR2 SYDVKM. The CDR3 sequence is 16 residues long. The CDR3 DNA reads as TGTGCCAGCAGTTTCCCTATGACAGGGGGTGGCAATGAGCAGTTCTTC. It codes for CASSFPMTGGGNEQFF.

The chain has TRBV19 and TRBJ1-5; D is possibly TRBD1 (5 bases). The CDR3 loop spans 13 amino acids. Germline lookup yields CDR1 LNHDA and CDR2 SQIVND (reference sequence). The V and J ends lost 3 bases and 11 bases respectively, with 14 bases between them. CDR3 sequence reads: CASSIGREGTQHF. The CDR3 region has the DNA TGTGCCAGTAGTATTGGCAGGGAAGGGACCCAGCATTTT.

The chain uses TRBV6-1 and TRBJ1-2, with D tentatively TRBD1 (5 bases). The V end lost 4 bases, the J end lost 8 bases, and 11 bases lay between the germline ends. The CDR3 spans 12 residues. CDR1 is MNHNS and CDR2 is SASEGT in the germline V gene. CDR3 sequence (DNA): TGTGCCAGCAGTGCGGCAGGGCCCGGCTACACCTTC. Its protein is CASSAAGPGYTF.

The chain links TRBV18 to TRBJ2-5; 7 bases fit TRBD2. Unmatched junction bases numbered 7, after V lost 3 bases and J lost 3 bases. The CDR3 covers 15 residues. Germline V gene sequence: CDR1 KGHSH, CDR2 LQKENI. In DNA form, the CDR3 reads TGTGCCAGCTCACCGCCAGCGGGGATAGAAGAGACCCAGTACTTC. Translating gives CASSPPAGIEETQYF.

The genes are TRBV20-1 and TRBJ2-1; D is ambiguous. Looked up from germline, CDR1 is DFQATT and CDR2 is SNEGSKA (reference sequence). This CDR3 comprises 11 residues. With 2 bases removed from V and 10 bases from J, the gap between germline ends came to 9 bases. The CDR3 sequence: CSARFPREQFF. The CDR3 coding sequence is TGCAGTGCTAGATTCCCCAGAGAGCAGTTCTTC.

The rearrangement links TRBV29-1 to TRBJ1-2, with TRBD1 identical over 9 bases. The V segment lost 1 base and the J segment 2 bases; nucleotides outside the gene matches: 2. This CDR3 spans 14 amino acids. Germline CDR1 reads SQVTM; CDR2 reads ANQGSEA. The CDR3 loop is CSVEGQGGNYGYTF. DNA for the CDR3: TGCAGCGTTGAAGGACAGGGGGGAAACTATGGCTACACCTTC.

As for this clone: The sample carries other DNA sequences with the same CDR3. The chain uses TRBV5-6 and TRBJ2-5; a possible D gene is TRBD1 (5 bases). Germline V gene data show CDR1 as SGHDT and CDR2 as YYEEEE. The CDR3 consists of 13 residues. V was shortened by 1 base and J by 2 bases, with 6 bases between the two germline ends. CDR3 sequence: CASSLQGQETQYF. In nucleotides, the CDR3 is TGTGCCAGCAGCTTGCAGGGACAAGAGACCCAGTACTTC. Based on the CDR3 plus reference TRBV5-6 and TRBJ2-5, the full variable domain is DAGVTQSPTHLIKTRGQQVTLRCSPKSGHDTVSWYQQALGQGPQFIFQYYEEEERQRGNFPDRFSGHQFPNYSSELNVNALLLGDSALYLCASSLQGQETQYFGPGTRLLVL.